This TCR beta chain was identified during a study of blood T cell repertoires in COVID-19. Overall study: Acute-phase and convalescent COVID-19 samples originated in the United States, Italy and Spain. T cells, B-cell-depleted T cells, or PBMCs provided the cDNA or gDNA that served as material.

This clone was observed once. Libraries were prepared by immunoSEQ multiplex PCR; TCRdb keeps only in-frame clonotypes and omits some of them. In the table there are 300,000 to 350,000 clones, 90% of which are singletons. This TCR was recovered from a woman aged 18-35 years with acute COVID-19. Sequencing used PBMCs or T cells enriched from blood (not recorded which).

The CDR3 is CASSSPPGQGADTDTQYF. For the CDR3, the DNA is TGTGCCAGCAGCTCACCCCCGGGACAGGGGGCGGACACAGATACGCAGTATTTT. V usage is TRBV7-2 and J usage is TRBJ2-3, with TRBD1 identical over 12 bases. The V gene's germline CDR1 is SGHTA and CDR2 FQGNSA. Trimming at V came to 4 bases and at J to 2 bases, leaving 10 bases not matched to a gene. The CDR3 runs 18 residues.